Below are 5 T cell receptor beta chains sequenced from a single sample in a study of blood T cell repertoires in COVID-19. Clones were read by immunoSEQ multiplex PCR, and TCRdb kept only the in-frame ones, dropping some. The repertoire includes 250,000 to 350,000 clones, approximately 90% of them detected once, and over 2% sits in the top ten. Specimen: PBMCs or T cells enriched from blood (not recorded which). The receptor source for this set is a woman aged 55-75 years in a cohort exposed to, infected with or recovered from COVID-19 (not recorded which).

The rearrangement uses TRBV3-1 (or the pseudogene TRBV3-2) and TRBJ1-4; D call uncertain. Germline V gives CDR1 LGHDT, CDR2 YNNKEL (reference sequence). The CDR3 spans 13 residues. The V end lost 0 bases, the J end lost 10 bases, and 9 bases lay between the germline ends. CDR3 bases: TGTGCCAGCAGCCAAGAGGGTAGAGGAAAACTGTTTTTT. Translating it yields CASSQEGRGKLFF.

The genes are TRBV28 and TRBJ1-2, with 9 bases lining up with TRBD1. The V gene's germline CDR1 is MDHEN and CDR2 SYDVKM. V lost 4 bases to trimming and J lost 7 bases; unmatched junction nucleotides: 10. This CDR3 has 15 residues. The CDR3 DNA is TGTGCCAGCAGTTCGGGTCCGGGACAGGGATTTGGCTACACCTTC. It codes for CASSSGPGQGFGYTF.

V is TRBV5-1 and J is TRBJ2-1; 9 positions match TRBD1. The CDR3 loop spans 16 amino acids. Germline V gene data show CDR1 as SGHRS and CDR2 as YFSETQ. V shed 4 bases, J shed 3 bases, and the junction held 8 bases outside the gene matches. CDR3 nucleotide sequence: TGCGCCAGCAGCCCAGGGACAGGGATGTTCTACAATGAGCAGTTCTTC. Its translation is CASSPGTGMFYNEQFF.

J is TRBJ1-1 and V is TRBV9; no clear D gene. CDR3 length: 12 amino acids. V was pared by 0 bases and J by 7 bases, with 7 bases between. Looked up from germline, CDR1 is SGDLS and CDR2 is YYNGEE. CDR3: CASSVGAGEAFF. In DNA form, the CDR3 reads TGTGCCAGCAGCGTAGGGGCAGGTGAAGCTTTCTTT.

The rearrangement uses TRBV11-2 and TRBJ2-5; 9 bases are shared with TRBD2. V dropped 1 base and J dropped 5; count of bases not matched to a gene: 5. This CDR3 is built from 15 residues. Germline V gene lookup returns CDR1 SGHAT and CDR2 FQNNGV. The CDR3 here is CASSLVAGGAETQYF. CDR3 bases: TGTGCCAGCAGCTTAGTTGCGGGAGGGGCGGAGACCCAGTACTTC.